In its sample, the clone carrying this T cell receptor beta chain was seen many times. Patients aged 18 to 65 with hyperthyroidism were newly diagnosed, with duration under 2 months. Patients having uncontrolled infection, another autoimmune disease, pregnancy or lactation were not included. This specimen comes from a study of T cells in Graves' hyperthyroidism and ophthalmopathy. Study background: Pretreatment peripheral blood was obtained at initial diagnosis.

The CDR3 contains 14 residues. Germline V lookup: CDR1 SEHNR, CDR2 FQNEAQ (reference sequence). J was trimmed by 2 bases and V by 4 bases; bases with no gene match: 5. The CDR3 regions of TCR beta were amplified from RNA transcripts. The study used the HTBI primer set for a first-round RT-PCR of the TCR CDR3. TCRdb reprocessed the multiplex PCR reads with MiXCR, giving one entry per CDR3 protein. The sample contains roughly 710,000 distinct CDR3 sequences, approximately 40% of which appear only once. The clonotype originates from a woman aged 35 to 49 with Graves' hyperthyroidism. The sample taken for sequencing was blood. The gene calls are TRBV7-9 and TRBJ2-7, with 7 positions matching TRBD2. CDR3 sequence (DNA): TGTGCCAGCAGCTATAGCGGGCTCCCCTACGAGCAGTACTTC. It specifies CASSYSGLPYEQYF. The whole variable domain, remainder taken from reference TRBV7-9 and TRBJ2-7, is DTGVSQNPRHKITKRGQNVTFRCDPISEHNRLYWYRQTLGQGPEFLTYFQNEAQLEKSRLLSDRFSAERPKGSFSTLEIQRTEQGDSAMYLCASSYSGLPYEQYFGPGTRLTVT.